The 19 T cell receptor beta chains below all came from one sample that was sequenced in a study of identical twins (dated by TCRdb to the mid-2010s). Library preparation was by 5' RACE. Instrument on record: Illumina HiSeq 2000. TCRdb redid the processing of the public reads, applying fastp at Q25 and MiXCR, and retained in-frame beta chains. Each CDR3 protein appears once, grouped with its most common genes and DNA. This sample holds some 730,000 distinct CDR3 sequences; roughly 20% were observed only once. The ten top clones hold about 12% of the sample. The same sample was also studied in work on T cells expressing NK-cell markers.

Sequences were obtained from PBMCs. These receptor sequences come from a woman aged 18 to 35 in good health.

This chain connects TRBV15 to TRBJ2-3; D may be TRBD2 (6 bases). CDR1 and CDR2 (germline): LNHNV, YYDKDF (reference sequence). CDR3 size: 16 residues. V lost 1 base and J lost 3, with 14 bases in between. The CDR3 nucleotides are TGTGCCACCAGCAGAGGCGGGAACCTCCGAACAGATACGCAGTATTTT. As protein: CATSRGGNLRTDTQYF.

This clonotype was seen only a few times. The chain joins TRBV5-1 to TRBJ2-3; D is unresolved. V lost 1 base and J lost 4, with 19 bases in between. CDR1 SGHRS and CDR2 YFSETQ come from the germline V gene. This CDR3 spans 17 amino acids. The CDR3 reads CASSLIVTPSAADTQYF. CDR3 DNA: TGCGCCAGCAGCTTGATAGTGACTCCCTCGGCCGCAGATACGCAGTATTTT.

The sample holds a few counts of this clonotype. The J gene is TRBJ1-2, the V gene TRBV5-1, with 9 bases that match TRBD1. With V trimmed by 3 bases and J by 7 bases, 13 bases remained unmatched. The germline V gene encodes CDR1 SGHRS and CDR2 YFSETQ. The CDR3 runs 16 residues. The CDR3 sequence: CASSSKVGQGLGGYTF. CDR3 DNA: TGCGCCAGCAGCTCGAAGGTGGGACAGGGCCTCGGTGGCTACACCTTC.

V usage is TRBV20-1 and J usage is TRBJ2-1; D possibly uses TRBD1 or TRBD2 (6 bases each). V was trimmed by 0 bases and J by 0 bases, leaving 15 bases between them. The germline gives CDR1 DFQATT, CDR2 SNEGSKA (reference sequence). The CDR3 has 17 amino acids. CDR3: CSARDLTGASSYNEQFF. The CDR3, as DNA: TGCAGTGCTAGAGATTTAACGGGGGCCAGCTCCTACAATGAGCAGTTCTTC.

The chain couples TRBV20-1 to TRBJ2-3, with TRBD2 identical over 7 bases. Germline trimming cut 2 bases from V and 7 bases from J; bases unmatched to any gene: 9. From germline, CDR1 is DFQATT and CDR2 SNEGSKA (reference sequence). The length of the CDR3 is 14 residues. CDR3 nucleotide sequence: TGCAGTGCTAGAACACAAGCGGGGTATCATACGCAGTATTTT. Translation: CSARTQAGYHTQYF.

The sample holds a few counts of this clonotype. V usage is TRBV10-2 and J usage is TRBJ2-1; 7 bases map to TRBD2. The CDR3 is made up of 15 amino acids. J gave up 4 bases and V 3 bases, and 6 bases lay outside the gene matches. Germline assignment: CDR1 WSHSY and CDR2 SAAADI. The CDR3 nucleotides are TGCGCCAGCAGTGAACAGCGGGGATATTACAATGAGCAGTTCTTC. Translating gives CASSEQRGYYNEQFF.

The chain recombines TRBV9 with TRBJ2-3; no reliable D call. CDR1 is SGDLS and CDR2 is YYNGEE in the germline V gene. The CDR3 has 15 residues. V dropped 0 bases and J dropped 4 bases, with 12 bases sitting between them. CDR3 DNA sequence: TGTGCCAGCAGCGTAGGTGGGATCTTTGCAGATACGCAGTATTTT. It yields the protein CASSVGGIFADTQYF.

The chain couples TRBV5-6 to TRBJ2-3; D remains unclear. Germline lookup yields CDR1 SGHDT and CDR2 YYEEEE. This CDR3 is built from 15 residues. Trimming took off 1 base at V and 1 base at J, with 10 bases between the two ends. The CDR3 DNA sequence: TGTGCCAGCAGCTTGTTTCCCGTAGGCACAGATACGCAGTATTTT. Translation: CASSLFPVGTDTQYF.

V gene TRBV29-1 combines with J gene TRBJ1-1; no firm D call. The V gene lost 6 bases and the J gene lost 2 bases, with 28 bases spanning the gap. The CDR3 sequence is 18 residues long. CDR1 is SQVTM and CDR2 is ANQGSEA in the germline V gene. The DNA of the CDR3 is TGCAGCGTCACGAAGCCGCCCAAACAGCGAGCCCTTAACACTGAAGCTTTCTTT. It translates to CSVTKPPKQRALNTEAFF.

The CDR3 DNA sequence: TGTGCCAGCAGTTACCTGACAGGGGCTAATTCACCCCTCCACTTT. This sequence encodes CASSYLTGANSPLHF. V and J are TRBV6-5 and TRBJ1-6; TRBD1 aligns across 8 bases. Germline CDR1 is MNHEY and CDR2 is SVGAGI. The junction had 3 bases not matched to a gene; V was cut back by 2 bases and J by 6 bases. CDR3 length equals 15 residues.

The chain employs TRBV20-1 and TRBJ2-1; 9 bases agree with TRBD2. V lost 6 bases, J lost 1 base, and 7 bases stayed unmatched. Germline CDR1 and CDR2: DFQATT and SNEGSKA (reference sequence). The CDR3 has 15 residues. CDR3 in DNA: TGCAGTGCCCGTAGCGGGAGTTTGTCCTACAATGAGCAGTTCTTC. As protein: CSARSGSLSYNEQFF.

The chain couples TRBV6-1 to TRBJ2-7; TRBD2 matches at 7 bases. Trimming at V came to 6 bases and at J to 3 bases, leaving 5 bases not matched to a gene. Germline CDR1 and CDR2: MNHNS and SASEGT. This CDR3 region has 13 residues. As DNA, the CDR3 is TGTGCCAGCAGAGCTAGCGGTGTCTACGAGCAGTACTTC. Amino acid sequence: CASRASGVYEQYF.

The chain joins TRBV27 to TRBJ2-7; perhaps TRBD1 as D (6 bases). This CDR3 spans 16 amino acids. Trimming removed 6 bases from V and 0 bases from J, with 18 bases in between. Germline V gives CDR1 MNHEY, CDR2 SMNVEV (reference sequence). CDR3 in DNA: TGTGCCAGCAGCCCTTTACGACAGGCTGACTCCTACGAGCAGTACTTC. Its translation is CASSPLRQADSYEQYF.

J is TRBJ2-5 and V is TRBV6-1; TRBD1 matches 7 bases. Germline lookup yields CDR1 MNHNS and CDR2 SASEGT. V gave up 8 bases and J gave up 1 base; unmatched junction bases: 10. The CDR3 has 15 residues. The CDR3 sequence: CASRLRTGRQETQYF. CDR3 nucleotides: TGTGCCAGCCGACTAAGGACAGGTCGCCAAGAGACCCAGTACTTC.

The CDR3 nucleotides read TGTGCCAGCAGTTTCAGGGGTAGCAATTCACCCCTCCACTTT. Protein: CASSFRGSNSPLHF. The rearrangement joins TRBV12-3 or TRBV12-4 to TRBJ1-6, with a weak D call TRBD1 (6 bases). V lost 3 bases, J lost 7 bases, and 10 bases lay in between. The CDR3 runs to 14 residues.

This clonotype was seen repeatedly, ten times or more. V and J are TRBV12-3 or TRBV12-4 and TRBJ2-5; TRBD2 aligns across 8 bases. The CDR3 totals 14 residues. J lost 2 bases, V lost 7 bases, and 6 bases had no gene match. CDR3 bases: TGTGCCAGCAACCCGGGACTAGATCAAGAGACCCAGTACTTC. This codes for CASNPGLDQETQYF.

About this clonotype: The junction and the germline gene differ at one end; a read error may be behind it. The chain uses TRBV29-1 and TRBJ2-1; D not resolved. CDR3 length: 13 residues. CDR1 and CDR2 (germline): SQVTM, ANQGSEA. The CDR3 reads CSVDRSSYNERFF. The CDR3 DNA reads TGCAGCGTTGACAGGAGCTCCTACAATGAGCGGTTCTTC.

This chain uses TRBV27 with TRBJ2-7; TRBD2 matches at 7 bases. The CDR3 is 16 residues long. From germline, CDR1 is MNHEY and CDR2 SMNVEV (reference sequence). V trimming: 5 bases; J trimming: 3 bases; junction bases outside the gene matches: 13. The CDR3 is CASSPTAGVKRYEQYF. In DNA, the CDR3 is TGTGCCAGCAGTCCGACTGCGGGAGTAAAGCGCTACGAGCAGTACTTC.

This rearrangement joins TRBV6-2 or TRBV6-3 to TRBJ1-1; a weak D match, TRBD1 (5 bases). The germline V gene has CDR1 MNHEY and CDR2 SVGEGT. The germline V and J ends were trimmed by 9 bases and 6 bases, with 17 bases remaining between them. The CDR3 sequence is 13 residues long. CDR3 loop: CASGDHRFSEAFF. The CDR3 DNA sequence: TGTGCCAGTGGAGATCACAGGTTCTCTGAAGCTTTCTTT.